Listed below are T cell receptor beta chains from one sample, sequenced in a study of T cell repertoires in cytomegalovirus infection. TCRdb reprocessed the reads with MiXCR, giving one entry per CDR3 protein. The table records roughly 300,000 distinct CDR3 sequences, 9.5% of them present only once. The sequenced sample consisted of PBMCs. The source is a human donor in good health (CMV status not recorded). Some clones in this sample may be carry-over from other donors' samples. Each CDR3 is given with its conserved first and last residue. The D gene is left open where the match is weak. Size tells how often a clone was seen (once, few, many) or the class of an expanded clone, and some rows leave it out.

clone_size j_call d_call v_call cdr3_nt cdr3_aa
- TRBJ2-5 - TRBV18 TGTGCCAGCTCACCTTATAGCGGACAAGAGACCCAGTACTTC CASSPYSGQETQYF
few TRBJ1-1 - TRBV2 TGTGCCAGCAGCCCAATAGGCAAGGGTTTCGATGAAGCTTTCTTT CASSPIGKGFDEAFF
few TRBJ2-2 TRBD2 TRBV7-3 TGTGCCAGCAGCCACAGTCGGACTAGCGGGGGGGCGACCGGGGAGCTGTTTTTT CASSHSRTSGGATGELFF
few TRBJ2-7 - TRBV27 TGTGCCAGCAGTTCCAGTTACTCCTACGAGCAGTACTTC CASSSSYSYEQYF
many TRBJ1-1 - TRBV7-2 TGTGCCAGCAGCTTAGATAGGGGCTCGAACACTGAAGCTTTCTTT CASSLDRGSNTEAFF
few TRBJ2-5 - TRBV28 TGTGCCAGCAGGGCAAGGTTAGCGGCCCAAGAGACCCAGTACTTC CASRARLAAQETQYF
many TRBJ1-5 - TRBV7-2 TGTGCCAGCAGCTCGAGACAGTTCGGCAATCAGCCCCAGCATTTT CASSSRQFGNQPQHF
- TRBJ2-7 - TRBV6-2/TRBV6-3 TGTGCCAGCAGTGTCGACCCAGTCGCCTACGAGCAGTACTTC CASSVDPVAYEQYF
- TRBJ1-1 - TRBV12-3/TRBV12-4 TGTGCCAGCAGTTTAGCGGGGCAGGGGGAAGCTTTCTTT CASSLAGQGEAFF
many TRBJ2-5 TRBD2 TRBV11-2 TGTGCCAGCAGCTTCAGCGGGAGGGAGACCCAGTACTTC CASSFSGRETQYF
few TRBJ2-7 TRBD2 TRBV7-2 TGTGCCAGCAGCCCCGGGGGGGCCCACGAGCAGTACTTC CASSPGGAHEQYF
many TRBJ1-2 TRBD1 TRBV7-2 TGTGCCAGCAGCTCCTCCCGGACAGGGACCTATGGCTACACCTTC CASSSSRTGTYGYTF
many TRBJ2-1 TRBD2 TRBV4-1 TGCGCCAGCAGCCAAAGACTAGCGGGAGGGTCCAATGAGCAGTTCTTC CASSQRLAGGSNEQFF
many TRBJ2-1 TRBD2 TRBV7-2 TGTGCCAGCAGCTTAGGCTACGGGGGGAGGAATGAGCAGTTCTTC CASSLGYGGRNEQFF
- TRBJ1-6 - TRBV7-9 TGTGCCAGCAGCTTAGACAGGATGGGCTTTTCACCCCTCCACTTT CASSLDRMGFSPLHF
many TRBJ2-2 - TRBV7-6 TGTGCCAGCAGCTTTAACAGGACACAGAACACCGGGGAGCTGTTTTTT CASSFNRTQNTGELFF
many TRBJ1-2 - TRBV12-3/TRBV12-4 TGTGCCAGCAGCCTATCAGGAGTTAACTATGGCTACACCTTC CASSLSGVNYGYTF
- TRBJ2-5 - TRBV19 TGTGCCAGTAGCAGTATTGGGATCGGGACTCAATGGGGAGAGACCCAGTACTTC CASSSIGIGTQWGETQYF
- TRBJ2-1 TRBD1 TRBV6-2/TRBV6-3 TGTGCCAGCAGTGCTCGGGGACAGGGAGGCGGGAGACCGTTCTTC CASSARGQGGGRPFF
many TRBJ1-4 TRBD1 TRBV28 TGTGCCAGCAGTTCGACCTGGACAGGGGGCGATGAAAAACTGTTTTTT CASSSTWTGGDEKLFF
- TRBJ2-5 - TRBV6-2/TRBV6-3 TGTGCCAGCAGAAGACTAGGAGGGGAGACCCAGTACTTC CASRRLGGETQYF
few TRBJ2-1 - TRBV27 TGTGCCAGCAGAATAGGGGGGGGTGTTTACAATGAGCAGTTCTTC CASRIGGGVYNEQFF
many TRBJ2-2 - TRBV28 TGTGCCAGCAGTACAAGTCTTTCGTTAGGGAAGGAGGCCGGGGAGCTGTTTTTT CASSTSLSLGKEAGELFF
many TRBJ2-1 - TRBV11-2 TGTGCCAGCAGCTCGGAGGTATACAATGAGCAGTTCTTC CASSSEVYNEQFF
many TRBJ1-3 - TRBV7-6 TGTGCCAGCAGCCCGCAGGGCGGCAACTCTGGAAACACCATATATTTT CASSPQGGNSGNTIYF
- TRBJ2-7 - TRBV25-1 TGTGCCAGTAGTCGCCACCAGGGCTACGAGCAGTACTTC CASSRHQGYEQYF
many TRBJ2-5 - TRBV7-2 TGTGCCAGCGTTTTGGGGGGTGGAGAGACCCAGTACTTC CASVLGGGETQYF
many TRBJ1-5 - TRBV7-2 TGTGCCAGCAGCCCTACAGGGACTAGCAATCAGCCCCAGCATTTT CASSPTGTSNQPQHF
few TRBJ2-7 TRBD1 TRBV11-2 TGTGCCAGCAGCTTAGGATGGACAGGGGGCGAGCAGTACTTC CASSLGWTGGEQYF
many TRBJ2-5 - TRBV7-2 TGTGCCAGCAGCCTTCAAGTCGGGCCTGGGGAGACCCAGTACTTC CASSLQVGPGETQYF
- TRBJ2-7 - TRBV6-6 TGTGCCAGCAGTTTAGGGGACGTTTACGAGCAGTACTTC CASSLGDVYEQYF
few TRBJ1-2 TRBD1 TRBV27 TGTGCCAGCAGTTCATTCGGACAGGGCTGGGGCTACACCTTC CASSSFGQGWGYTF
- TRBJ1-2 TRBD1 TRBV4-3 TGCGCCAGCAGCCGAGGACAGGGGGCGGAAGGCTACACCTTC CASSRGQGAEGYTF
few TRBJ2-3 - TRBV12-3/TRBV12-4 TGTGCCAGCACCGATGTTAGAGGCTCAATTGGGGATACGCAGTATTTT CASTDVRGSIGDTQYF
few TRBJ2-3 - TRBV7-4 TGTGCTGAAAGAGGGGGGGGCCCAGATACGCAGTATTTT CAERGGGPDTQYF
many TRBJ2-7 - TRBV7-2 TGTGCCAGCAGCAACCAAGTGGCGAGAGACGACGAGCAGTACTTC CASSNQVARDDEQYF
few TRBJ1-2 - TRBV12-5 TGTGCTAGTGGTTTGCTCCTCGGGGCCTATGGCTACACCTTC CASGLLLGAYGYTF
many TRBJ2-7 TRBD2 TRBV12-3/TRBV12-4 TGTGCCAGCAATTCCCGTGGTAGCGGGAGCTTGGAGCAGTACTTC CASNSRGSGSLEQYF
few TRBJ1-3 - TRBV7-3 TGTGCCAGCAGCTTAGGTGATGGAAACACCATATATTTT CASSLGDGNTIYF
many TRBJ2-7 - TRBV2 TGTGCCAGCAGACTTCCAGGGACGACCTACGAGCAGTACTTC CASRLPGTTYEQYF
few TRBJ2-6 TRBD2 TRBV12-3/TRBV12-4 TGTGCCAGCGAGCTAGCGGGAGGGCCTGGGGCCAACGTCCTGACTTTC CASELAGGPGANVLTF
- TRBJ2-3 TRBD1 TRBV7-4 TGTGCCAGCCGACGGGCAGGGGGCTTCGGAGATACGCAGTATTTT CASRRAGGFGDTQYF
few TRBJ2-1 TRBD2 TRBV7-9 TGTGCCAGCAGCAAAACTAGCGGGAGGAACAATGAGCAGTTCTTC CASSKTSGRNNEQFF
- TRBJ1-1 - TRBV7-3 TGTGCCAGCAGCTTAAGAAAGGGGAACACTGAAGCTTTCTTT CASSLRKGNTEAFF
few TRBJ1-1 - TRBV7-3 TGTGCCAGCGGGGGGGATCCCAACACTGAAGCTTTCTTT CASGGDPNTEAFF
many TRBJ2-7 - TRBV11-2 TGTGCCAGCAGCTTAGGCAGGGGAGGGTACGAGCAGTACTTC CASSLGRGGYEQYF
many TRBJ2-2 TRBD2 TRBV7-2 TGTGCCAGCAGGGTAGCGGGGGCCACCGGGGAGCTGTTTTTT CASRVAGATGELFF
many TRBJ1-6 - TRBV7-2 TGTGCCAGCAGCCCGCAGACACTTGATAATTCACCCCTCCACTTT CASSPQTLDNSPLHF
many TRBJ1-1 TRBD1 TRBV4-1 TGCGCCAGCAGCCAGACCAACACCGGGACAGGGAGGGGTACTGAAGCTTTCTTT CASSQTNTGTGRGTEAFF
many TRBJ2-1 TRBD2 TRBV7-3 TGTGCCAGCAGCTCGTCTAGCGGGCCCCCCACGGATGAGCAGTTCTTC CASSSSSGPPTDEQFF
- TRBJ2-2 - TRBV5-1 TGCGCCAGCAACCTCGGACAGAACACCGGGGAGCTGTTTTTT CASNLGQNTGELFF
many TRBJ1-5 - TRBV7-9 TGTGCCAGCAGCTTAGGGGACTTTAGCAATCAGCCCCAGCATTTT CASSLGDFSNQPQHF
- TRBJ2-3 - TRBV6-1 TGTGCCAGCAGTGAAGGTCCCAGTTGGCACACAGATACGCAGTATTTT CASSEGPSWHTDTQYF
- TRBJ2-2 - TRBV7-6 TGTGCCAGCAGCCAGGGGGCAGCGGGAGCATCCGGGGAGCTGTTTTTT CASSQGAAGASGELFF
many TRBJ2-1 - TRBV19 TGTGCCAGTAGTATGACCAGGAATGAGCAGTTCTTC CASSMTRNEQFF
many TRBJ2-1 TRBD2 TRBV7-3 TGTGCCAGCAGCTCGGGACTAACGAATGAGCAGTTCTTC CASSSGLTNEQFF
- TRBJ2-2 TRBD2 TRBV5-1 TGCGCCAGCAGCTTAATGGCGGGAGGAACCGGGGAGCTGTTTTTT CASSLMAGGTGELFF
- TRBJ1-2 - TRBV11-2 TGTGCCAGCAGCTTAGTTGCCGGGGAAAGAGGCTACACCTTC CASSLVAGERGYTF
- TRBJ2-7 - TRBV9 TGTGCCAGCAGCGTAGGGGCCGGAACTACCTTCTCCGAGCAGTACTTC CASSVGAGTTFSEQYF